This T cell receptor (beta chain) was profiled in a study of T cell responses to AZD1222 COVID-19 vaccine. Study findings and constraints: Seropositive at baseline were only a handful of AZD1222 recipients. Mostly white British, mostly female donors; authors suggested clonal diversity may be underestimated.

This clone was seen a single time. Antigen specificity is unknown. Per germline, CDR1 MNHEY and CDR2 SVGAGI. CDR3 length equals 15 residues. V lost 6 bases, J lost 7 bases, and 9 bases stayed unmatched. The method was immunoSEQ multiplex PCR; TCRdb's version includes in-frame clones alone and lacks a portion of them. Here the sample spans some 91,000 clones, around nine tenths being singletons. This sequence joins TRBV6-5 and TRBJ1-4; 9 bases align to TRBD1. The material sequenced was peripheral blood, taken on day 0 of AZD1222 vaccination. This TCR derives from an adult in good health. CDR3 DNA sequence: TGTGCCAGCAGCATAACAGGGGGCGCAGGTGAAAAACTGTTTTTT. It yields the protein CASSITGGAGEKLFF.